This is a list of T cell receptor beta chains from one sample in a study of blood T cell repertoires in COVID-19. Profiled with immunoSEQ multiplex PCR; TCRdb holds only in-frame clones, not every one. Of about 50,000 clones in the sample, around 80% were seen once. Sequenced: peripheral blood. The receptors were sampled from a man in his forties with acute or convalescent COVID-19. Both conserved end residues are part of each CDR3. The D gene is left open where the match is weak. Expanded clones get a size class; other rows say once, few or many, or leave the size out.

j_call v_call d_call clone_size cdr3_aa cdr3_nt
TRBJ2-2 TRBV30 NA NA CAWSRRTVNTGELFF TGTGCCTGGAGTCGAAGGACAGTGAACACCGGGGAGCTGTTTTTT
TRBJ2-7 TRBV6-5 TRBD2 once CASSTGTIPSYEQYF TGTGCCAGCAGTACCGGGACTATCCCCTCCTACGAGCAGTACTTC
TRBJ2-2 TRBV30 NA NA CAWSAGPPGELFF TGTGCCTGGAGTGCCGGTCCCCCCGGGGAGCTGTTTTTT
TRBJ1-5 TRBV18 NA once CASSRFNSNNQPQHF TGTGCCAGCTCCAGATTCAACAGCAACAATCAGCCCCAGCATTTT
TRBJ1-1 TRBV19 NA NA CASSNSGGNEAFF TGTGCCAGTAGTAATTCAGGAGGAAATGAAGCTTTCTTT
TRBJ2-3 TRBV19 TRBD2 NA CASKTPSGGSQYF TGTGCCAGTAAAACCCCTAGCGGGGGGTCGCAGTATTTT
TRBJ2-1 TRBV24-1 TRBD1 NA CATSEGTGVRHNEQFF TGTGCCACCAGTGAGGGGACAGGGGTGAGGCACAATGAGCAGTTCTTC
TRBJ2-7 TRBV5-4 TRBD2 NA CAAARGLELGEQYF TGTGCCGCGGCCAGGGGACTAGAATTGGGTGAGCAGTACTTC
TRBJ2-3 TRBV5-1 NA NA CASSFPTDTQYF TGCGCCAGCAGCTTTCCGACAGATACGCAGTATTTT
TRBJ2-3 TRBV24-1 TRBD1 NA CATGGYGQGPITQYF TGTGCCACCGGCGGGTATGGACAGGGGCCGATTACGCAGTATTTT
TRBJ1-2 TRBV10-3 NA NA CAISDPGRAYGYTF TGTGCCATCAGTGACCCAGGGAGGGCCTATGGCTACACCTTC
TRBJ1-2 TRBV10-1 TRBD1 NA CASSPGGIYGYTF TGCGCCAGCAGTCCAGGGGGCATCTATGGCTACACCTTC
TRBJ2-3 TRBV11-2 TRBD1 NA CASSVGTDTDTQYF TGTGCCAGCAGCGTGGGGACAGACACAGATACGCAGTATTTT
TRBJ2-2 TRBV30 TRBD1 NA CAWSKYGQGDTGELFF TGTGCCTGGAGTAAGTACGGACAGGGCGACACCGGGGAGCTGTTTTTT
TRBJ1-2 TRBV2 NA NA CASSPVNDAYGYTF TGTGCCAGCAGTCCGGTAAACGATGCCTATGGCTACACCTTC
TRBJ2-2 TRBV2 TRBD2 NA CASRKSSGGFTGELFF TGTGCCAGCAGGAAAAGTAGCGGGGGGTTCACCGGGGAGCTGTTTTTT
TRBJ1-4 TRBV5-1 NA NA CASSLDSGGGEKLFF TGCGCCAGCAGCTTGGATTCTGGGGGCGGTGAAAAACTGTTTTTT
TRBJ2-7 TRBV7-9 NA NA CASSLGSGGSTYEQYF TGTGCCAGCAGCTTAGGTTCTGGGGGGAGTACCTACGAGCAGTACTTC
TRBJ2-7 TRBV10-3 NA NA CAISQGREQYF TGTGCCATCAGTCAGGGCAGAGAGCAGTACTTC
TRBJ1-2 TRBV7-9 NA once CASSQTAGTDYGYTF TGTGCCAGCAGCCAAACCGCAGGGACTGACTATGGCTACACCTTC
TRBJ1-2 TRBV30 NA NA CAWSVSIGYTF TGTGCCTGGAGTGTTAGCATTGGCTACACCTTC
TRBJ2-2 TRBV2 TRBD2 NA CASHKILATSGGYTGELFF TGTGCCAGCCATAAAATTCTCGCGACTAGCGGGGGATACACCGGGGAGCTGTTTTTT
TRBJ1-6 TRBV7-9 NA NA CASSLASRNSPLHF TGTGCCAGCAGCTTAGCCAGTCGAAATTCACCCCTCCACTTT
TRBJ2-7 TRBV5-1 NA NA CASSLDLRTLEEQYF TGCGCCAGCAGCTTGGATCTCCGTACCCTAGAGGAGCAGTACTTC
TRBJ2-2 TRBV7-9 TRBD1 NA CASSWGQGGAGELFF TGTGCCAGCAGCTGGGGACAGGGGGGAGCCGGGGAGCTGTTTTTT
TRBJ2-1 TRBV5-8 TRBD2 NA CASSRELGLAGKEQFF TGTGCCAGCAGCCGGGAGCTGGGACTAGCGGGAAAGGAGCAGTTCTTC
TRBJ1-1 TRBV6-5 TRBD1 NA CASSATGGNTEAFF TGTGCCAGCAGCGCCACAGGGGGAAACACTGAAGCTTTCTTT
TRBJ2-6 TRBV27 NA NA CASSGGGISGANVLTF TGTGCCAGCAGTGGCGGGGGCATATCTGGGGCCAACGTCCTGACTTTC
TRBJ2-4 TRBV19 TRBD1 NA CASSITGTGAFLAKNIQYF TGTGCCAGTAGTATAACGGGGACAGGGGCATTTCTAGCCAAAAACATTCAGTACTTC
TRBJ1-5 TRBV10-3 TRBD1 once CATDSTGGNQPQHF TGTGCCACCGACAGTACAGGGGGCAATCAGCCCCAGCATTTT
TRBJ1-2 TRBV19 NA NA CASRNQNYGYTF TGTGCCAGTAGGAATCAGAACTATGGCTACACCTTC
TRBJ2-5 TRBV6-5 TRBD2 NA CASRAPGGSGTQYF TGTGCCAGCAGAGCCCCGGGGGGTTCGGGGACCCAGTACTTC
TRBJ2-7 TRBV5-5 NA NA CASSLVSGSYEQYF TGTGCCAGCAGCTTGGTGTCGGGATCCTACGAGCAGTACTTC
TRBJ1-1 TRBV18 NA NA CASSPGTVYTEAFF TGTGCCAGCTCACCCGGGACTGTTTACACTGAAGCTTTCTTT
TRBJ1-3 TRBV6-1 NA NA CASSEPGSIGNTIYF TGTGCCAGCAGTGAACCAGGGTCCATTGGAAACACCATATATTTT
TRBJ1-2 TRBV7-2 NA few CASSAQQGLIGGYTF TGTGCCAGCAGCGCTCAACAGGGATTGATTGGGGGCTACACCTTC
TRBJ2-1 TRBV18 TRBD2 once CASSRTSGSPNEQFF TGTGCCAGCTCACGGACTAGCGGGAGTCCTAATGAGCAGTTCTTC
TRBJ1-2 TRBV5-6 TRBD1 NA CASSSGTAIYGYTF TGTGCCAGCAGCTCAGGGACAGCTATCTATGGCTACACCTTC
TRBJ1-2 TRBV30 NA few CAWSVLASGYTF TGTGCCTGGAGTGTCTTAGCTAGTGGCTACACCTTC
TRBJ2-3 TRBV19 NA NA CASSARPGGRGDTQYF TGTGCCAGTAGCGCACGACCAGGGGGGCGCGGAGATACGCAGTATTTT
TRBJ1-4 TRBV18 NA NA CASSPGVNEKLFF TGTGCCAGCTCACCAGGAGTGAATGAAAAACTGTTTTTT
TRBJ2-3 TRBV19 TRBD2 NA CASSRERGAKYTDTQYF TGTGCCAGTAGTAGAGAGCGGGGGGCTAAGTACACAGATACGCAGTATTTT
TRBJ1-1 TRBV7-6 NA NA CASSIRVVAFF TGTGCCAGCAGCATCAGGGTTGTCGCTTTCTTT
TRBJ1-4 TRBV5-1 TRBD1 NA CASSLGDRGIGKLFF TGCGCCAGCAGCTTGGGGGACAGGGGAATCGGAAAACTGTTTTTT
TRBJ1-3 TRBV5-1 NA NA CASSLDPGVGNTIYF TGCGCCAGCAGCTTGGACCCAGGGGTTGGTAACACCATATATTTT
TRBJ2-5 TRBV2 NA few CASSGGSRGQETQYF TGTGCCAGCAGTGGGGGATCCAGGGGACAAGAGACCCAGTACTTC